The sequence of this TCR beta chain was determined in a study of T cell responses to AZD1222 COVID-19 vaccine (dated by TCRdb to the early 2020s). With regard to the full study: A total of approximately 250 trial participants underwent TCR sequencing, of whom nearly 210 had received two doses of AZD1222 and around 26 had received two doses of the MenACWY control vaccine. Trial participants were enrolled by age into subgroups of 18-55, 56-69 and 70-plus years, and around 150, 29 and 61 TCR-sequenced participants, respectively, were included in these subgroups.

The CDR3 regions of human TCRbeta chains were analyzed by immunosequencing. The authors' analysis ran thus. TCRs in the repertoires were compared against a reference library of SARS-CoV-2-specific TCRs that had been generated with the MIRA antigen-specificity platform. Breadth was defined as the fraction of unique TCRs that were SARS-CoV-2-associated, and depth was defined as the fraction of total T cells that were SARS-CoV-2-associated. Each spike-specific TCR was assigned to its reactive spike region and to a CD4 or CD8 class using the MIRA data. Log10-transformed breadth and depth values were compared by one-way ANOVA with Sidak's multiple comparisons tests. The table was pulled from immuneACCESS by TCRdb, which kept in-frame rearrangements only. Such tables lose some clones; where checked, under half of the loss comes from unresolved V genes, and the rest has no known cause. The V and J calls and clone size are taken from that table; D and trimming were inferred from the DNA. The sample includes roughly 200,000 clones, with roughly nine tenths observed a single time. Nearly 3.5% of the sample is held by the ten biggest clonotypes.

What the work shows at the level of the full study, not this receptor alone: Conclusions about previously exposed vaccinees were limited because only six AZD1222 recipients were SARS-CoV-2 seropositive at baseline. Because no day 14 peak-response samples were available, the repertoires could be characterized only after the peak T cell response. Spike-specific TCR breadth and depth rose significantly after two AZD1222 doses compared with day 0 and with MenACWY recipients. Participants were mostly white British, with more females than males. The authors suggested clonal diversity may have been underestimated. The 56-69-year group was small, and its depth increase did not reach significance, likely because of low power. The whole spike protein was spanned by vaccine-associated CD4 TCRs, and dominant responses were seen in regions 160-218 and 743-854. Reportedly, almost half of the unique spike-specific TCRs recognized epitopes lying outside the regions that are mutated in the B.1.351 and B.1.1.7 variants.

Comment on this clone: No antigen is known for it. Base qualities are not recorded, but no much larger clone differs from it by a single base.

Including the terminal cysteine and phenylalanine, the CDR3 comprises 11 residues. The sequence is cut down to CDR3 DNA, 33 bases in frame from base 1. The germline V gene (reference sequence) gives CDR1 as GTSNPN and CDR2 as SVGIG. Cut back by 2 bases and 8 bases, the V and J ends lie 9 bases apart. What the time point label conveys for this sample: about 28 days (+/-7) after the second vaccine dose. Because spike-specific TCR depth and breadth did not differ between the two schedules, AZD1222 recipients who got a second dose at roughly 4 weeks were pooled with those who got a second dose at roughly 12 weeks. Samples from vaccinated people were obtained from the UK trials COV001 and COV002, which included a single-blind randomized controlled phase 2/3 trial of AZD1222 (ChAdOx1 nCoV-19) in healthy adults. Trial participant PBMC samples were collected at day 0 and day 28 after the second dose for TCRbeta chain sequencing.

This sequence was found in an adult who received the AZD1222 COVID-19 vaccine. The V and J genes are TRBV30 and TRBJ1-2; 5 matching bases give a weak D call of TRBD1. The specimen was peripheral blood, collected 28 days after the second AZD1222 dose. Here is the DNA: TGTGCCTGGAGTCGGGGGGACGGCTACACCTTC. Translated, it reads CAWSRGDGYTF. The variable domain in full, with residues beyond the CDR3 obtained from the reference TRBV30 and TRBJ1-2 genes, is SQTIHQWPATLVQPVGSPLSLECTVEGTSNPNLYWYRQAAGRGLQLLFYSVGIGQISSEVPQNLSASRPQDRQFILSSKKLLLSDSGFYLCAWSRGDGYTFGSGTRLTVV.